Sequencing of this T cell receptor (beta chain) was carried out in a study of cytomegalovirus exposure and HLA in healthy donors. The study ran its PCR with 60 Vbeta and 13 Jbeta primers. Sequencing used immunoSEQ multiplex PCR; TCRdb keeps in-frame clones, though not all of them. The repertoire holds 110,000 or so clones, with 65% to 85% as singletons. This clone was seen more than once but under ten times. Its antigen remains unidentified. Whole-study results and caveats: Altogether, 164 TCR beta chains were recorded as cytomegalovirus-associated. In a later analysis, across HLA loci, associated TCR counts were highest for DRB1, lowest for HLA-C. The authors reported that TCR beta sequences could predict HLA-A and HLA-B alleles. These predictions were accurate for most subjects in the first cohort.

Per the germline V gene, CDR1 is SNHLY and CDR2 is FYNNEI. V was cut by 5 bases and J by 5 bases, with 9 bases left in between. This CDR3 comprises 12 residues. This receptor was taken from a man between 45 and 60 years old in good health and CMV-seropositive. The specimen sequenced was PBMCs. The chain joins TRBV2 to TRBJ1-1; a weak D match, TRBD1 (6 bases). This CDR3 is CASSQQGTEAFF. Written as DNA, the CDR3 is TGTGCCAGCAGTCAACAGGGTACTGAAGCTTTCTTT.